This TCR beta chain was captured in a study of CD8+ T cells in alopecia areata. RNA was extracted and reverse transcribed into cDNA as the sequencing template. The method was immunoSEQ multiplex PCR; TCRdb's version includes in-frame clones alone and lacks a portion of them. Of about 190,000 clones detected, about three fifths appear once; the ten largest clones hold 1.3%. CDR1 GTSNPN and CDR2 SVGIG come from the germline V gene (reference sequence). Trimming at V came to 0 bases and at J to 2 bases, leaving 9 bases not matched to a gene. The CDR3 is 19 residues long. Sample treatment: oral pan-JAK inhibitor, 5-10 mg twice daily. This clone showed up just a few times.

V is TRBV30 and J is TRBJ2-6; TRBD1 matches 11 bases. This TCR derives from a human donor with alopecia areata. Sequenced here: CD4+ T cells sorted from blood, sampled around week 50, from a patient treated with tofacitinib. The CDR3 DNA is TGTGCCTGGAGTGTAGAATTTAGGACAGGGGGCACTGGGGCCAACGTCCTGACTTTC. Amino acid sequence: CAWSVEFRTGGTGANVLTF.